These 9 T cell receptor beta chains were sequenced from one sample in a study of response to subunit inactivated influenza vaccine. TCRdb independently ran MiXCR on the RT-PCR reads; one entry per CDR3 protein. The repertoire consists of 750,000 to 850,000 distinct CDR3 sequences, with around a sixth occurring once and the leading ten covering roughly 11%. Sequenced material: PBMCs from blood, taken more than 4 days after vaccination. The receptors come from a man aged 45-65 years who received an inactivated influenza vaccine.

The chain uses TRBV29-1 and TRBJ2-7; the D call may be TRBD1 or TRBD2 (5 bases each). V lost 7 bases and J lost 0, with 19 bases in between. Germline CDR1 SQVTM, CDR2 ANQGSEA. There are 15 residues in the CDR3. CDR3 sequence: CSAAGTHRSSYEQYF. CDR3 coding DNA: TGCAGCGCCGCCGGGACCCACCGTTCCTCCTACGAGCAGTACTTC.

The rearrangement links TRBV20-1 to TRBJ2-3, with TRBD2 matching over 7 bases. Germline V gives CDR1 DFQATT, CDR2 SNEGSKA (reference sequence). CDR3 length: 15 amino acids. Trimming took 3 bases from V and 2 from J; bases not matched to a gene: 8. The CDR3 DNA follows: TGCAGTGCTAGGAAGCTAGCGGTCTCCACAGATACGCAGTATTTT. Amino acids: CSARKLAVSTDTQYF.

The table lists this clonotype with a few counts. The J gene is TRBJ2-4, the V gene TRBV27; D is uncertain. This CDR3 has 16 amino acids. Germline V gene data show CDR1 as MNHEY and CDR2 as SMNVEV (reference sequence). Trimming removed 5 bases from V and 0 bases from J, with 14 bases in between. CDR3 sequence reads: CASSRWVPRAKNIQYF. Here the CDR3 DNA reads TGTGCCAGCAGTCGGTGGGTTCCGAGAGCCAAAAACATTCAGTACTTC.

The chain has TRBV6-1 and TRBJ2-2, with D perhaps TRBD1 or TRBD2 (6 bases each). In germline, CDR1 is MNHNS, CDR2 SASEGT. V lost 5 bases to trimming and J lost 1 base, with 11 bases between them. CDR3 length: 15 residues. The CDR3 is CASSRGALNTGELFF. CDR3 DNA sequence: TGTGCCAGCAGTAGGGGGGCCCTGAACACCGGGGAGCTGTTTTTT.

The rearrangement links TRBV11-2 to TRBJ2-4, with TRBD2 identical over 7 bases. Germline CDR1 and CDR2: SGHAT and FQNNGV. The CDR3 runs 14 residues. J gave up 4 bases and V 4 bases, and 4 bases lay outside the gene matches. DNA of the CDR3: TGTGCCAGCAGCTCTTGGCGGGGGAAAAACATTCAGTACTTC. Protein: CASSSWRGKNIQYF.

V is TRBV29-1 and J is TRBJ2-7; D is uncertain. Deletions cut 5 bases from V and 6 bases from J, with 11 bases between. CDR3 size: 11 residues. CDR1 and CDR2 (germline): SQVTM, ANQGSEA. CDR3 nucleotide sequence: TGCAGCGTTTCAGGTGCCCGCGAGCAGTACTTC. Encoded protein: CSVSGAREQYF.

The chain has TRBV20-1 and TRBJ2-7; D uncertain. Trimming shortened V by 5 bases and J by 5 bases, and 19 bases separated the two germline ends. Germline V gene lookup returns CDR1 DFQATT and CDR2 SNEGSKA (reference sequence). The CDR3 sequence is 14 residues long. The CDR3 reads CSAERKRAGDEQYF. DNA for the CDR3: TGCAGTGCTGAGAGAAAACGGGCCGGCGACGAGCAGTACTTC.

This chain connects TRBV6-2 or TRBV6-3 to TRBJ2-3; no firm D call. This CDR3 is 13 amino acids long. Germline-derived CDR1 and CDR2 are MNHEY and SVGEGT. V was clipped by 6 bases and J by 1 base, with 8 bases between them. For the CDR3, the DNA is TGTGCCAGCAGCCACACAGGCACAGATACGCAGTATTTT. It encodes CASSHTGTDTQYF.

DNA for the CDR3: TGCGCCAGCAGCGCCGGGACTAGCCATGAGACCCAGTACTTC. This gives the protein CASSAGTSHETQYF. The rearrangement joins TRBV5-1 to TRBJ2-5, with 9 nucleotides matching TRBD2. V gave up 4 bases and J gave up 5 bases; unmatched junction bases: 6. The CDR3 has 14 residues. Germline V lookup: CDR1 SGHRS, CDR2 YFSETQ.